This T cell receptor (beta chain) was sequenced for a study of cytomegalovirus exposure and HLA in healthy donors (dated by TCRdb to the late 2010s). For the wider study: An earlier analysis of 587 of the donors reported about 300 Gb of sequence data and around 100 million unique TCR beta sequences obtained from around 180 million T cells. An early release that covered around 590 HLA-typed donors contained around 330 gigabases of sequencing data and 75 million to 100 million unique TCR sequences. Of the 398 genotyped donors, 65% to 90% fell in the genetic ancestry cluster associated with self-reported Caucasian donors. The study aimed to test whether signatures of past pathogen exposure could be identified by cataloging public T cell receptors. Using immunosequencing, the study profiled T cell repertoires from around 670 subjects and related those repertoires to cytomegalovirus serostatus. Along with the approximately 670-subject first cohort, a separate validation cohort of over a hundred different subjects was used. To predict cytomegalovirus infection status, the study combined high-throughput TCR immunosequencing, statistical association of individual TCRs with disease status, and machine learning. In a later analysis, previously published TCR beta repertoires from several hundred donors were re-analyzed and high-resolution HLA genotyping was added so that TCR occurrence patterns could be studied. The later analysis used no new phenotypic data to find candidate immune exposures, relying instead on TCR beta sequences and their occurrence across donors. To decide whether each TCR beta V gene segment behaved as functional or pseudogenic, an earlier analysis of fewer than 750 of the donors relied on high-throughput TCR beta sequencing. Donor age, sex, ethnicity and CMV serostatus were compiled together with the repertoire data. In a later genetic analysis, genome-wide SNP genotypes for about 65% of the roughly 670 donors were used, and that subset was treated as a discovery cohort. Every discovery cohort repertoire had been produced on one sequencing platform. Both class I and class II loci were covered by HLA typing, at four-digit resolution. The number of typed donors differed by locus: roughly 620-630 for A, B, C, DRB1 and DQB1; 522 for DQA1; some 590 for DPA1; and some 470 for DPB1. Because of strong linkage in the cohort, roughly five DR-DQ haplotypes were treated as single units for association and clustering. On average, roughly 250,000 unique TCR beta nucleotide sequences were sequenced per donor among more than 350 genotyped donors of the cohort, with roughly 18% of those sequences being non-productive.

Measured from the cysteine to the phenylalanine, the CDR3 is 15 residues long. The CDR3 DNA has 45 bases and is translated from base 1. According to the germline V gene, CDR1 reads SGHRS and CDR2 reads YFSETQ. V is pruned by 3 bases and J by 10 bases, leaving 9 bases of the junction without a gene match. Broad study findings and their caveats: A few of the identified cytomegalovirus-associated TCR beta chains were confirmed in vitro to be specific for cytomegalovirus antigens. In a later analysis, around 17,000 TCR beta sequences were associated with specific HLA alleles at a false discovery rate of 0.05. A cluster of highly shared sequence variants was judged likely to be a technical artifact of the sequencing pipeline. Sequencing depth was assumed to be roughly uniform across donors in the presence/absence analyses, though that assumption may not hold. Most TCR sequences were seen in very few donors, while some public TCRs were found in many individuals. Because some donors lacked HLA typing at each locus, the association tests relied only on the typed subset. A total of fewer than 200 TCR beta chains were listed by the study as associated with cytomegalovirus. A later genetic analysis reported fewer N-insertions in productive TCRs among donors in an Asian-associated ancestry cluster than the approximately 670-donor mean. Approximately 18 rarely observed V segments, including chromosome 9 orphons, were excluded from the earlier analysis of several hundred of the donors because counts were too low. Broadly in line with IMGT annotations, most TCR beta V segments showed up in productive rearrangements about 87% or about 30% of the time in an earlier analysis of several hundred of the donors. The authors suggested that the approach could potentially be generalized to other disease states and immunological phenotypes. A further reported finding was that TCR beta sequences accurately predicted the HLA-A and HLA-B alleles for most subjects in the first cohort. A later genetic analysis associated a missense DCLRE1C variant with V-gene and J-gene trimming of TCR beta chains, and an independent cohort replicated the association. When HLA alleles, especially DR and DQ, strongly co-occurred, TCR associations were difficult to assign to individual alleles. In a later analysis, HLA-associated TCR beta chains were found to be more clonally expanded and to have lower generation probabilities than equally common non-associated chains. According to a later analysis, TCR association rates differed among HLA loci, with DRB1 alleles showing the most associated TCRs and HLA-C alleles showing the fewest. Some IMGT-functional V segments, including TRBV6-2 and TRBV6-3, could not be distinguished by the 87-base-pair reads and were therefore excluded. In a later analysis, most CMV-associated TCR beta chains were found to appear HLA-restricted, with HLA associations seemingly driven largely by CMV exposure. Linkage disequilibrium might explain the correlated functional status among segregating V segments, but an unknown experimental factor could not be excluded. A later analysis reported that several top co-occurrence clusters appeared linked to parvovirus B19, influenza, CMV and Epstein-Barr virus. The classifier was reported to diagnose cytomegalovirus status with high specificity and sensitivity in both the original and validation cohorts. CMV serostatus was the only immune exposure information available for the cohort. Only TCR beta chains were sequenced in this cohort, and the absence of alpha or paired-chain data limited detectable features.

Regarding this clone: What this receptor recognizes is not known. Base qualities were left out, and no much larger clone turns up one base away.

In total, approximately 700 healthy bone marrow donors made up the cohort. Cohort members were all nominally healthy when sampled, although unrecorded immune exposures were likely present. The donor tested CMV seropositive and was one of the 289 seropositive cohort members. Every donor gave a peripheral blood sample, and the peripheral blood mononuclear cells from that sample were used for TCR beta sequencing. The Qiagen DNeasy Blood Extraction Kit was used to extract genomic DNA from the blood cell samples. Library preparation employed the immunoSEQ multiplex PCR assay. A mixture of 60 forward primers for TCR Vbeta segments and 13 reverse primers for TCR Jbeta segments was used in the multiplex PCR. Amplification of the CDR3 region of rearranged TCR beta genes was performed with a multiplex PCR assay on genomic DNA. Amplified TCR beta libraries were sequenced as 87-base-pair reads on the Illumina HiSeq System. For the original study's pipeline: A later analysis tallied roughly 76 million unique TCR beta chains across the approximately 670 repertoires, and some 10 million of those chains were shared by two or more donors. Raw reads were error-corrected and collapsed into unique sequences by a nearest-neighbor algorithm in which closely related sequences were merged to remove PCR and sequencing errors. Alignment of CDR3 sequences to IMGT reference sequences was used to assign V, D and J gene segments. For a sequence to be retained, a match of at least six nucleotides was required to both a V gene segment and a J gene segment. A rearrangement was called productive if the CDR3 had no stop codons and remained in frame with V and J, and every other rearrangement was called non-productive. CDR3 was defined according to IMGT convention as the region running from the second conserved V-encoded cysteine to the conserved J-encoded phenylalanine. Sequences without an unambiguous match to a single V gene segment were excluded from the earlier analysis of about 600 of the donors. An earlier analysis of fewer than 750 of the donors called V segments functional above 56.7% productive rearrangements and segregating when the between-donor standard deviation exceeded 5%. A statistical classification framework was built to diagnose cytomegalovirus status from the catalog of TCR beta chain sequences. In a later analysis, TCR nucleotide sequences were compared against IMGT/GENE-DB human TR gene sequences so that V and J genes could be assigned. Using the TCRdist pipeline, a later analysis assigned CDR3 sequences along with most-parsimonious VDJ recombination scenarios. A later analysis defined each TCR beta chain by its CDR3 amino acid sequence plus V-gene family, and excluded reads lacking a unique V-gene family. A later analysis removed 550 to 700 highly shared, low-generation-probability nucleotide sequences to deal with suspected cross-contamination and a sequencing artifact. In a later analysis, a clonal expansion index was calculated for each public chain from normalized within-repertoire ranks of inferred template counts. In a later analysis, generation probabilities were computed using a VDJ recombination model fitted to out-of-frame rearrangements, and the results were checked against IGoR. Hypergeometric tests were used in a later analysis to score TCR-TCR, TCR-HLA and TCR-CMV co-occurrence, with a repertoire-size bias correction applied to the TCR pairs. False discovery rates were estimated in a later analysis by permuting HLA or CMV assignments 20 times. In a later analysis, co-occurring TCRs were grouped using DBSCAN, and TCRdist sequence similarity was added for clustering within HLA-allele-positive subsets. Co-occurrence clustering excluded repertoires with fewer than 30,000 or more than 120,000 public chains, plus five with anomalous nucleotide sharing. This immuneACCESS table, as held by TCRdb, lists in-frame sequences with V and J called but not all clones. Of the missing ones, under half trace to an unresolved V gene in checked studies; the others have no known cause. D and trimming were read from the DNA, whereas the V and J calls and clone size are those reported in that table. The sample table lists 110,000 to 150,000 clones, over 70% of them with a count of one. Together, the top ten hold about 6.5% of the sample.

Specimen: PBMCs. The sequence was obtained from a man aged 35 to 55 in good health and CMV-seropositive. The V and J segments used are TRBV5-1 and TRBJ2-1, with 11 central nucleotides matching TRBD2. Here the CDR3 is given as CASSSIAGGQGEQFF. The bases read TGCGCCAGCAGCTCAATAGCGGGAGGGCAGGGGGAGCAGTTCTTC.